This T cell receptor beta chain was profiled in a study of shared clonotypes between healthy human individuals. For this clone: No antigen is known for it.

Notes on the study in general: Compared with memory subsets, naive subsets generally had larger estimated richness.

The CDR3 runs to 14 residues. Between the trimmed V and J ends, which lost 4 bases and 10 bases, there was a span of 17 bases. Per germline, CDR1 SGHRS and CDR2 YFSETQ. Genomic DNA from each subset was divided evenly over several immunoSEQ plates. Clones were sequenced by immunoSEQ multiplex PCR, and TCRdb holds only the in-frame ones, with some missing. Of about 1.5 million clones listed, roughly 96% are singletons. The TCR comes from a man in his thirties or forties in good health. V usage is TRBV5-1 and J usage is TRBJ1-4; possibly TRBD1 for D (6 bases). The sequenced sample consisted of naive CD4+ T cells sorted from blood. Subset described: CD45RA+ positively selected. CDR3 bases: TGCGCCAGCAGCCAAGGACGGTCCAGGGGAAAACTGTTTTTT. Translation: CASSQGRSRGKLFF.